This T cell receptor (beta chain) was profiled in a study of cytotoxic CD8 clonotypes in ibrutinib-treated CLL. The overall study: Investigators reported 24 partial and 2 complete responses; after median around 6 years, approximately 15 patients remained remitted and around twelve progressed. It was after a median approximately twelve months of treatment, range 6 to 36, that response samples were taken.

This CDR3 spans 12 amino acids. Germline V gene sequence: CDR1 SGHRS, CDR2 YFSETQ. Deletions cut 1 base from V and 2 bases from J, with 2 bases between. Study results and limitations: Baseline values of clonality outstripped age-matched healthy donors and followed circulating CD8+ T-cell counts.

Regarding this clone: Its antigen is undetermined. At the DNA level, this CDR3 is encoded by other sequences in the same sample as well.

Using immunoSEQ multiplex PCR, the repertoire was profiled, and TCRdb retains in-frame clones only, with some absent. The sample lists under 150,000 clones; around 80% were seen once. This chain joins TRBV5-1 and TRBJ2-3; D unclear. The material was PBMCs, obtained after 36 months of ibrutinib treatment. The sequence was collected from a human donor with chronic lymphocytic leukemia. The CDR3 DNA reads TGCGCCAGCAGCTTGACCACAGATACGCAGTATTTT. Translating it yields CASSLTTDTQYF.